The source of this T cell receptor beta chain is a study of Ad26.COV2.S vaccination and SARS-CoV-2 variants. Broader study findings: Ad26.COV2.S recipients had broader spike-specific TCRs (P = 0.0014).

The CDR3 is 15 amino acids. Germline CDR1 reads KGHDR; CDR2 reads SFDVKD. Trimming took off 6 bases at V and 0 bases at J, with 12 bases between the two ends. Treatment noted: roughly 19 received Ad26.COV2.S at low or high dose, single or two shots; about 5 received placebo; per-sample allocation not given. Material that was analyzed had been drawn on day 63 after the first vaccine or placebo injection. An Ad26 vector expressing Wuhan-strain SARS-CoV-2 spike served as the vaccine. Only in-frame clones appear in the TCRdb table, and some are missing; sequencing was by immunoSEQ multiplex PCR. This table has some 350,000 clones, 85% appearing once. Turning to this clone: Antigen: not known.

The sequences come from peripheral blood, collected in a trial of Ad26.COV2.S vaccine versus placebo. The receptor's source is a person aged 18-65 years who received the Ad26.COV2.S COVID-19 vaccine or a placebo. The rearrangement links TRBV24-1 to TRBJ2-3, with D possibly being TRBD1 (6 bases). This chain's CDR3 is CATSLHTGSTDTQYF. CDR3 bases: TGTGCCACCAGTCTCCATACAGGGAGCACAGATACGCAGTATTTT.